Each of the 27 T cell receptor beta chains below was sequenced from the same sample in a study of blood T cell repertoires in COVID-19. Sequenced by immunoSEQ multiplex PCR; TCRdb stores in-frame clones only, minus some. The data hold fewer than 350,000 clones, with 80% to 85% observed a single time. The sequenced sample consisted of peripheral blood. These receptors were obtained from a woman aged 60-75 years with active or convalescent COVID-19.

CDR3 sequence: CASSPGTRQGNSPLHF. The CDR3 region has the DNA TGCGCCAGCAGCCCGGGGACGAGACAGGGGAATTCACCCCTCCACTTT. The chain couples TRBV5-1 to TRBJ1-6; 8 positions agree with TRBD1. The ends lost 4 bases at V and 7 bases at J; junction bases unmatched: 10. The CDR3 spans 16 residues. The V gene's germline CDR1 is SGHRS and CDR2 YFSETQ. Full variable domain (remainder filled in from reference TRBV5-1 and TRBJ1-6): KAGVTQTPRYLIKTRGQQVTLSCSPISGHRSVSWYQQTPGQGLQFLFEYFSETQRNKGNFPGRFSGRQFSNSRSEMNVSTLELGDSALYLCASSPGTRQGNSPLHFGNGTRLTVT.

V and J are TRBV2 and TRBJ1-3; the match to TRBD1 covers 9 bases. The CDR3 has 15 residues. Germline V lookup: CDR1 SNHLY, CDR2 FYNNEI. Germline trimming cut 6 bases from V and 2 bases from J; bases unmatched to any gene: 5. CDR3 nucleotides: TGTGCCAGCAGACTGGGACAGGGACCTGGAAACACCATATATTTT. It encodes CASRLGQGPGNTIYF.

This CDR3 reads CASSVGQINEKLFF. The CDR3 DNA is TGCGCCAGCAGCGTGGGACAGATTAATGAAAAACTGTTTTTT. This chain connects TRBV5-1 to TRBJ1-4; 7 nucleotides agree with TRBD1. The junction had 4 bases not matched to a gene; V was cut back by 4 bases and J by 4 bases. Germline values: CDR1 SGHRS, CDR2 YFSETQ. The CDR3 has 14 amino acids. Combining the CDR3 with reference TRBV5-1 and TRBJ1-4 gives the whole variable domain KAGVTQTPRYLIKTRGQQVTLSCSPISGHRSVSWYQQTPGQGLQFLFEYFSETQRNKGNFPGRFSGRQFSNSRSEMNVSTLELGDSALYLCASSVGQINEKLFFGSGTQLSVL.

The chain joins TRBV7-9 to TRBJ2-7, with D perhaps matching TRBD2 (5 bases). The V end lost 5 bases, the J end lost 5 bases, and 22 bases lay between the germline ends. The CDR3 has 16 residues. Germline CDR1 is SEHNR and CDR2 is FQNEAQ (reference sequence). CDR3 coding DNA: TGTGCCAGCAGCCCACGGTCGGCCAGCGACTACAACGAGCAGTACTTC. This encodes CASSPRSASDYNEQYF.

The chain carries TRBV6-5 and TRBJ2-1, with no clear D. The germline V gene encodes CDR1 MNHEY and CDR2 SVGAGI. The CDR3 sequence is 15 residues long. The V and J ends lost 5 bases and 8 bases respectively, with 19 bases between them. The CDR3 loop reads CASSPRALGFHEQFF. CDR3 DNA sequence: TGTGCCAGCAGTCCTAGAGCGCTCGGGTTCCATGAGCAGTTCTTC.

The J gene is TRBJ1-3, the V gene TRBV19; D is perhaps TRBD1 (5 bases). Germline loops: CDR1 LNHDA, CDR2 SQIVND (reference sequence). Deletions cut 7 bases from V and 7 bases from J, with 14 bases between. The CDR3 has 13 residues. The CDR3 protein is CASNRLGGNTIYF. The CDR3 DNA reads TGTGCCAGTAATCGGCTCGGGGGTAACACCATATATTTT.

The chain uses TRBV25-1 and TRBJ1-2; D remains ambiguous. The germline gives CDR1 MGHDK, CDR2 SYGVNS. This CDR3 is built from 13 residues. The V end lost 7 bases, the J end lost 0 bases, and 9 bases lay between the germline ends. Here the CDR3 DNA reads TGTGCCAGCACCCCGGGGTCTAACTATGGCTACACCTTC. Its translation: CASTPGSNYGYTF.

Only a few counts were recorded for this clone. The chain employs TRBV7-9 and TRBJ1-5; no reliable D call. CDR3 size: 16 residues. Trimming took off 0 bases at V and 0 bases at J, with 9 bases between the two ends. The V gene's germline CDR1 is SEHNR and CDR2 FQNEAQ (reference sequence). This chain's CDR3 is CASSLAPSPSNQPQHF. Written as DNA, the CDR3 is TGTGCCAGCAGCTTAGCGCCAAGCCCTAGCAATCAGCCCCAGCATTTT.

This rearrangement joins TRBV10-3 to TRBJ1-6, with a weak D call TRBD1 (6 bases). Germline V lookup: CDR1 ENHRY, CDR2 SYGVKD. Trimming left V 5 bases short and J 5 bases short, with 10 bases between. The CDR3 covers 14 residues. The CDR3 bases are TGTGCCATCAGTTCACAGGGCAATAATTCACCCCTCCACTTT. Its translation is CAISSQGNNSPLHF.

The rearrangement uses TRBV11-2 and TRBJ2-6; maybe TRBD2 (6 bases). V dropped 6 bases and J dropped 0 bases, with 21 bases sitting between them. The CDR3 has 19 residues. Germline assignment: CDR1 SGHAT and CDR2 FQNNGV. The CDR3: CASREGRGAALSGANVLTF. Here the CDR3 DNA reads TGTGCCAGCAGGGAGGGTCGTGGGGCTGCCCTCTCTGGGGCCAACGTCCTGACTTTC.

CDR3 region: CASSLLTGSYYEQYF. CDR3 bases: TGTGCCAGCAGCTTGTTAACGGGGTCCTACTACGAGCAGTACTTC. The V call is TRBV5-5, the J call TRBJ2-7; weak D call: TRBD2 (5 bases). Germline CDR1 SGHKS, CDR2 YYEKEE (reference sequence). This CDR3 contains 15 residues. V was clipped by 1 base and J by 3 bases, with 14 bases between them.

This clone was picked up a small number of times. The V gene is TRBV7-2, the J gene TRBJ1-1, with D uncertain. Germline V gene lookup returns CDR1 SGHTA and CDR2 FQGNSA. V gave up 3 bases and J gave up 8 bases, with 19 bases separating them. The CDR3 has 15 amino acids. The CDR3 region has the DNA TGTGCCAGCAGCTTTAGCGGAAGGATGCGGGCGGAAGCTTTCTTT. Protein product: CASSFSGRMRAEAFF.

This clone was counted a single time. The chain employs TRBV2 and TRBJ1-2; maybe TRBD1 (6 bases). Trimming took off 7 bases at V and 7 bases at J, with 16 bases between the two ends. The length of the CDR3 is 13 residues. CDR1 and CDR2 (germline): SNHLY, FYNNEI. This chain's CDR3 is CASTGAAGGGYTF. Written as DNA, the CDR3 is TGTGCCAGCACAGGGGCCGCGGGGGGTGGCTACACCTTC.

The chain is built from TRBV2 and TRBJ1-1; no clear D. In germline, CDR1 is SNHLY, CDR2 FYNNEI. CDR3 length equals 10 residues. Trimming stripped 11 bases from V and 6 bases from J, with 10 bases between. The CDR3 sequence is CAYLQAEAFF. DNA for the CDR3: TGTGCCTACCTTCAGGCTGAAGCTTTCTTT.

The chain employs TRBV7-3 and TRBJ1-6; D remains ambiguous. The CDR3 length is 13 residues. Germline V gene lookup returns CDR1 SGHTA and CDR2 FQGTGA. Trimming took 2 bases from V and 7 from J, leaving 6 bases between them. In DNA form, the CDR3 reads TGTGCCAGCAGCTTAGCTGAGAATTCACCCCTCCACTTT. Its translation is CASSLAENSPLHF.

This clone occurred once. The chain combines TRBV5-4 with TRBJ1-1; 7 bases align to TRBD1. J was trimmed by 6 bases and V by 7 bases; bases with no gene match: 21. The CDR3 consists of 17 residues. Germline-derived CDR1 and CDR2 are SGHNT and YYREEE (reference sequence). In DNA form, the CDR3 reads TGTGCCAGCGGCCCCTGGGACAGACTACAGCGAGCGGCTGAAGCTTTCTTT. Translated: CASGPWDRLQRAAEAFF.

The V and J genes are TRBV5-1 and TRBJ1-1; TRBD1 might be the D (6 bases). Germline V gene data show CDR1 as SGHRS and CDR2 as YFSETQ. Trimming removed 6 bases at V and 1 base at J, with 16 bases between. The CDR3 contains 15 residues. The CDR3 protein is CASTQGGQPNTEAFF. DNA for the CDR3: TGCGCCAGCACCCAGGGCGGACAGCCGAACACTGAAGCTTTCTTT.

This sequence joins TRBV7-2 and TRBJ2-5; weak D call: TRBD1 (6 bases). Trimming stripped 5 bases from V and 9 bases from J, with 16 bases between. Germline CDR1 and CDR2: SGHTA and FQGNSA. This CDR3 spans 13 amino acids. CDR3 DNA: TGTGCCAGCAGCCGCACTATCAGGGGATCCCAGTACTTC. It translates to CASSRTIRGSQYF.

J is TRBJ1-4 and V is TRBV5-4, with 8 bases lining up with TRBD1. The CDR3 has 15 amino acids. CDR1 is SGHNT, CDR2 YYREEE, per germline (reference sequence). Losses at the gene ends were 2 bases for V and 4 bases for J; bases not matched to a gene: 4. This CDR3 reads CASSLGQGVNEKLFF. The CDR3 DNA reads TGTGCCAGCAGCTTAGGACAGGGAGTTAATGAAAAACTGTTTTTT. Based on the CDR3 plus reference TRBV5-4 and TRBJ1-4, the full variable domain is ETGVTQSPTHLIKTRGQQVTLRCSSQSGHNTVSWYQQALGQGPQFIFQYYREEENGRGNFPPRFSGLQFPNYSSELNVNALELDDSALYLCASSLGQGVNEKLFFGSGTQLSVL.

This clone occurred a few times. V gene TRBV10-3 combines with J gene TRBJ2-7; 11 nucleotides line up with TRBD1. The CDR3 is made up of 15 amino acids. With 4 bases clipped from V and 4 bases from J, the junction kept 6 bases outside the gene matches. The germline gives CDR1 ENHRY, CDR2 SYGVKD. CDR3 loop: CAISAGTGGRYEQYF. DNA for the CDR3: TGTGCCATCAGTGCCGGGACAGGGGGTAGGTACGAGCAGTACTTC.

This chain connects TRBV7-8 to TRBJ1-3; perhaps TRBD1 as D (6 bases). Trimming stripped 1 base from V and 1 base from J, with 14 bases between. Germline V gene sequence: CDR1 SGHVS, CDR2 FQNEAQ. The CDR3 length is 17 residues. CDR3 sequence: CASSLGMPGASGNTIYF. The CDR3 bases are TGTGCCAGCAGCTTAGGGATGCCAGGGGCTTCTGGAAACACCATATATTTT.

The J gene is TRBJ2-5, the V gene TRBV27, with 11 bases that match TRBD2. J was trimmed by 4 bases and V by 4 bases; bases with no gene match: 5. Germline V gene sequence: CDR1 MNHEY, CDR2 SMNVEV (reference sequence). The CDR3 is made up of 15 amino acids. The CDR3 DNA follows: TGTGCCAGCAGTTCCCTAGCGGGGGGCCCAGAGACCCAGTACTTC. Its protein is CASSSLAGGPETQYF.

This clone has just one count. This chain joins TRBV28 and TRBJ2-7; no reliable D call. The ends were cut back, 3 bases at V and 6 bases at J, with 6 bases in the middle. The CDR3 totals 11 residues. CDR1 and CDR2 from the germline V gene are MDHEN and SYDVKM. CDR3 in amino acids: CASSFQSEQYF. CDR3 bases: TGTGCCAGCAGTTTTCAGTCCGAGCAGTACTTC.

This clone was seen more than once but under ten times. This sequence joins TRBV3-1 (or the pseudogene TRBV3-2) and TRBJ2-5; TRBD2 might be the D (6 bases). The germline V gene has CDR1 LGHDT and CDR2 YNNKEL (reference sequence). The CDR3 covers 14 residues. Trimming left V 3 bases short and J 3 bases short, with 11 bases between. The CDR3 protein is CASSQEGWEETQYF. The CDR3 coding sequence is TGTGCCAGCAGCCAGGAGGGTTGGGAAGAGACCCAGTACTTC.

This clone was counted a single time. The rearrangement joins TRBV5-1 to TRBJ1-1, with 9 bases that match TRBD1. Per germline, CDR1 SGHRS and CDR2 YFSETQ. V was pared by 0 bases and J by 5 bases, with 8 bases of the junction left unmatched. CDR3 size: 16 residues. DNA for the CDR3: TGCGCCAGCAGCTTGGAGCTGGGACAGGGACGGACTGAAGCTTTCTTT. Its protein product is CASSLELGQGRTEAFF.

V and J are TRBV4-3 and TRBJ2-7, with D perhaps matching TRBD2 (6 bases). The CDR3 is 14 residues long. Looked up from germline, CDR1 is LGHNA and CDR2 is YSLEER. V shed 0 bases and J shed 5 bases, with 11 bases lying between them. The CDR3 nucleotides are TGCGCCAGCAGCCAAGAGAAACGGGGGAACGAGCAGTACTTC. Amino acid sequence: CASSQEKRGNEQYF.

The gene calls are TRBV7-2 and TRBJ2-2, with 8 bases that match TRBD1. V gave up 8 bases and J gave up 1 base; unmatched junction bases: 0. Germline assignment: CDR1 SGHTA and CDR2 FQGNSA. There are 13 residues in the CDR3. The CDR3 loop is CASGTGNTGELFF. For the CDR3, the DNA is TGTGCCAGCGGGACAGGGAACACCGGGGAGCTGTTTTTT.